This TCR beta chain was identified in a study of read filtering for tumor transcriptome and immune sequencing. Trimming took 5 bases from V and 4 from J; bases not matched to a gene: 6. Germline V gives CDR1 LNHDA, CDR2 SQIVND (reference sequence). The CDR3 consists of 16 residues. Molecular barcoded adaptors covering alpha/delta and beta/gamma chains were used on around 370 ng RNA. TCRdb used MiXCR to reprocess the reads, holding one entry per CDR3 protein. The sample lists about 39,000 distinct CDR3 sequences; 12% to 15% were seen once. This clonotype has a count of ten or more. V gene TRBV19 combines with J gene TRBJ2-2, with 11 bases fitting TRBD2. The sequence was collected from a donor over 35 with multiple myeloma. Sequenced sample: a population of CD138-negative cells sorted from bone marrow. CDR3 coding DNA: TGTGCCAGTAGTCCGAGACTAGCGGGGAGCACCGGGGAGCTGTTTTTT. Translation gives CASSPRLAGSTGELFF.